Listed here are 30 T cell receptor beta chains from one sample, sequenced in a study of early T cells in non-severe SARS-CoV-2 infection listed by TCRdb under 2021. Libraries were prepared through 5' RACE. The reads were generated on a NextSeq 500. The raw public data were reprocessed by TCRdb itself: fastp quality trimming at Q25, MiXCR clonotype calling, in-frame beta chains only. Entries are consolidated by CDR3 protein sequence, retaining the most common genes and DNA. This sample lists tens of thousands of distinct CDR3 sequences; about 5% were detected once. 5% to 5.5% of the sample is taken by the ten largest. Sequences were obtained from whole blood. The source of these receptors is an adult who was a healthcare worker with PCR-confirmed SARS-CoV-2 infection or an uninfected control (not recorded which).

This clonotype was seen ten or more times. The V gene is TRBV12-3 or TRBV12-4, the J gene TRBJ2-1; 9 bases line up with TRBD1. The V gene end was trimmed by 5 bases and the J gene end by 3 bases; junction bases not matched to a gene: 17. The CDR3 totals 19 residues. DNA for the CDR3: TGTGCCAGCAGTGGGACTCCGGGACAGGGAAAGGGCTTCTACAATGAGCAGTTCTTC. Protein product: CASSGTPGQGKGFYNEQFF.

This clonotype was observed at least ten times. The chain recombines TRBV19 with TRBJ1-5; D call uncertain. The CDR3 length is 15 residues. The germline gives CDR1 LNHDA, CDR2 SQIVND (reference sequence). Trimming removed 3 bases at V and 4 bases at J, with 13 bases between. The CDR3 here is CASSMGGGGNQPQHF. The CDR3 DNA reads as TGTGCCAGTAGTATGGGCGGAGGCGGAAATCAGCCCCAGCATTTT.

This clonotype was detected many times. The chain joins TRBV5-1 to TRBJ2-7, with TRBD2 identical over 8 bases. V lost 6 bases and J lost 0; bases outside the gene matches: 5. CDR3 length: 14 amino acids. Germline V lookup: CDR1 SGHRS, CDR2 YFSETQ. In nucleotides, the CDR3 is TGCGCCAGCAAGGACGGGGGGGTCTCCTACGAGCAGTACTTC. This translates into CASKDGGVSYEQYF.

This clonotype was observed many times. This chain uses TRBV12-3 or TRBV12-4 with TRBJ1-5; 7 bases are a match to TRBD1. Trimming at V came to 6 bases and at J to 0 bases, leaving 5 bases not matched to a gene. CDR3 length: 15 amino acids. CDR3 protein: CASSPTGFSNQPQHF. The CDR3 nucleotides are TGTGCCAGCAGCCCGACAGGGTTTAGCAATCAGCCCCAGCATTTT.

This clonotype was counted many times. This chain joins TRBV28 and TRBJ1-6; no definite D call. The CDR3 covers 14 residues. The germline CDR1 and CDR2 sequences are MDHEN and SYDVKM. Trimming stripped 11 bases from V and 7 bases from J, with 18 bases between. The CDR3 region has the DNA TGTGCCGTCCCAGGCAGGTTAAGGAATTCACCCCTCCACTTT. Its protein is CAVPGRLRNSPLHF.

This clonotype was seen many times. V gene TRBV19 combines with J gene TRBJ2-7, with 11 bases lining up with TRBD2. This CDR3 has 16 residues. V lost 3 bases, J lost 0 bases, and 4 bases stayed unmatched. The V gene's germline CDR1 is LNHDA and CDR2 SQIVND (reference sequence). The CDR3 sequence: CASSIGSGRASYEQYF. The CDR3 DNA sequence: TGTGCCAGTAGTATCGGTAGCGGGAGGGCCTCCTACGAGCAGTACTTC.

This clonotype showed up many times. V usage is TRBV18 and J usage is TRBJ2-1; D unresolved. The germline CDR1 and CDR2 sequences are KGHSH and LQKENI. The CDR3 extends over 17 amino acids. Trimming pared 3 bases from V and 9 bases from J, leaving 24 bases between. The CDR3 sequence is CASSPRSLAPQYGEQFF. In nucleotides, the CDR3 is TGTGCCAGCTCACCTCGTTCTCTGGCACCACAATATGGTGAGCAGTTCTTC.

The sample holds many counts of this clonotype. The rearrangement uses TRBV7-3 and TRBJ2-3; D call uncertain. The CDR3 sequence is 17 residues long. Germline V CDR1 and CDR2: SGHTA, FQGTGA. V was trimmed by 5 bases and J by 0 bases, leaving 18 bases between them. CDR3 coding DNA: TGTGCCAGCAGCCCACATAGAGAACCGACTAGCACAGATACGCAGTATTTT. Its protein product is CASSPHREPTSTDTQYF.

This clonotype was observed at least ten times. This chain connects TRBV6-6 to TRBJ2-6; 7 nucleotides line up with TRBD1. This CDR3 has 17 residues. Trimming at V came to 5 bases and at J to 2 bases, leaving 9 bases not matched to a gene. Germline-derived CDR1 and CDR2 are MNHNY and SVGAGI (reference sequence). The DNA for the CDR3 is TGTGCCAGCAGTAACCCGGGACAGAGAGCTGGGGCCAACGTCCTGACTTTC. Translating it yields CASSNPGQRAGANVLTF.

Sample share makes this clonotype medium-sized. J is TRBJ2-2 and V is TRBV10-3; perhaps TRBD1 as D (6 bases). V lost 4 bases and J lost 4, with 13 bases in between. Germline CDR1 reads ENHRY; CDR2 reads SYGVKD. CDR3 length: 15 residues. CDR3 bases: TGTGCCATCAGTGGCGGACAGTATGGCACCGGGGAGCTGTTTTTT. This encodes CAISGGQYGTGELFF.

This clonotype was seen ten or more times. The CDR3 is CASSLSGPSYEQYF. DNA of the CDR3: TGTGCCAGCAGTTTAAGCGGTCCGTCCTACGAGCAGTACTTC. J is TRBJ2-7 and V is TRBV28, with D possibly TRBD2 on 5 matching bases. V dropped 2 bases and J dropped 1 base, with 9 bases sitting between them. Germline loops: CDR1 MDHEN, CDR2 SYDVKM. This CDR3 contains 14 residues.

At least ten counts were recorded for this clonotype. The chain carries TRBV6-5 and TRBJ1-5, with D perhaps matching TRBD1 (5 bases). The V end was cut by 0 bases, the J end by 4 bases, with 10 bases between. In germline, CDR1 is MNHEY, CDR2 SVGAGI. This CDR3 has 15 residues. DNA of the CDR3: TGTGCCAGCAGTTACTCGCCCCCAGGGAATCAGCCCCAGCATTTT. Its translation is CASSYSPPGNQPQHF.

The rearrangement joins TRBV29-1 to TRBJ2-1; 7 nucleotides match TRBD1. This CDR3 is 11 amino acids long. Losses at the gene ends were 8 bases for V and 8 bases for J; bases not matched to a gene: 6. Per the germline V gene, CDR1 is SQVTM and CDR2 is ANQGSEA. CDR3 DNA: TGCAGCATCAGGGGGTACGATGAGCAGTTCTTC. Protein product: CSIRGYDEQFF.

This clonotype was counted ten times or more. The chain employs TRBV7-2 and TRBJ2-4, with 9 nucleotides matching TRBD1. The CDR3 consists of 14 residues. Trimming cost V 5 bases and J 7 bases; bases outside gene matches: 6. From germline, CDR1 is SGHTA and CDR2 FQGNSA. CDR3 bases: TGTGCCAGCAGCCAGTCCGGGACAGGGAACATTCAGTACTTC. This encodes CASSQSGTGNIQYF.

The rearrangement links TRBV7-3 to TRBJ2-1; 9 bases line up with TRBD2. Germline V gene data show CDR1 as SGHTA and CDR2 as FQGTGA. V lost 1 base to trimming and J lost 9 bases; unmatched junction nucleotides: 13. The CDR3 contains 17 residues. CDR3: CASSLKLGTSSFTEQFF. The CDR3, as DNA: TGTGCCAGCAGCTTAAAGCTTGGGACTAGCAGTTTCACTGAGCAGTTCTTC.

This clonotype was seen at least ten times. The rearrangement uses TRBV28 and TRBJ2-7; D may be TRBD1 (5 bases). This CDR3 comprises 15 residues. V dropped 2 bases and J dropped 2 bases, with 13 bases sitting between them. The germline V gene has CDR1 MDHEN and CDR2 SYDVKM. The CDR3 protein is CASSLDSTQTYEQYF. CDR3 bases: TGTGCCAGCAGTTTAGACAGTACCCAAACCTACGAGCAGTACTTC.

This clonotype was detected many times. This chain joins TRBV7-6 and TRBJ2-2; perhaps TRBD2 as D (7 bases). V lost 0 bases and J lost 1, with 15 bases in between. Germline V gives CDR1 SGHVS, CDR2 FNYEAQ. The CDR3 length is 18 residues. CDR3 DNA sequence: TGTGCCAGCAGCTTAGCCTCGACTAGCAGGGGGAACACCGGGGAGCTGTTTTTT. Translated: CASSLASTSRGNTGELFF. Variable domain in full (rest from reference TRBV7-6 and TRBJ2-2): GAGVSQSPRYKVTKRGQDVALRCDPISGHVSLYWYRQALGQGPEFLTYFNYEAQQDKSGLPNDRFSAERPEGSISTLTIQRTEQRDSAMYRCASSLASTSRGNTGELFFGEGSRLTVL.

Many counts were recorded for this clonotype. This chain uses TRBV7-2 with TRBJ2-7, with D hard to call. This CDR3 comprises 13 residues. Per the germline V gene, CDR1 is SGHTA and CDR2 is FQGNSA. The V end lost 3 bases, the J end lost 7 bases, and 13 bases lay between the germline ends. The CDR3 spells CASSLGFFWEQYF. In nucleotides, the CDR3 is TGTGCCAGCAGCTTGGGATTTTTTTGGGAGCAGTACTTC.

The rearrangement uses TRBV29-1 and TRBJ2-1, with D possibly TRBD2 on 6 matching bases. This CDR3 spans 15 amino acids. The germline gives CDR1 SQVTM, CDR2 ANQGSEA. Trimming removed 0 bases at V and 2 bases at J, with 11 bases between. CDR3: CSVEDRRLAYNEQFF. For the CDR3, the DNA is TGCAGCGTTGAAGATCGGAGACTAGCCTACAATGAGCAGTTCTTC.

CDR3 sequence: CASSSGQPETQYF. DNA of the CDR3: TGTGCCAGCAGCTCGGGACAGCCAGAGACCCAGTACTTC. The chain joins TRBV11-2 to TRBJ2-5, with 7 bases fitting TRBD1. This CDR3 has 13 residues. Germline V gene lookup returns CDR1 SGHAT and CDR2 FQNNGV. The V segment lost 4 bases and the J segment 4 bases; nucleotides outside the gene matches: 3.

The gene calls are TRBV7-2 and TRBJ2-3; D gene uncertain. Germline V lookup: CDR1 SGHTA, CDR2 FQGNSA. Trimming stripped 1 base from V and 4 bases from J, with 9 bases between. CDR3 length: 14 amino acids. The CDR3 loop is CASSLVSYADTQYF. The CDR3 bases are TGTGCCAGCAGCTTAGTGAGTTACGCAGATACGCAGTATTTT.

This clonotype occurred many times. This chain joins TRBV6-6 and TRBJ2-5; maybe TRBD1 (6 bases). V was cut by 0 bases and J by 2 bases, with 10 bases left in between. The CDR3 totals 15 residues. Germline assignment: CDR1 MNHNY and CDR2 SVGAGI (reference sequence). The CDR3 spells CASSYSGDTQETQYF. CDR3 DNA: TGTGCCAGCAGTTACTCCGGGGACACTCAAGAGACCCAGTACTTC.

CDR3 nucleotides: TGTGCCAGCAGCGTCCTAGCGGATTCCTACAATGAGCAGTTCTTC. This codes for CASSVLADSYNEQFF. The rearrangement joins TRBV7-9 to TRBJ2-1; 7 bases are a match to TRBD2. The CDR3 covers 15 residues. CDR1 is SEHNR and CDR2 is FQNEAQ in the germline V gene (reference sequence). The V and J ends lost 5 bases and 1 base, in that order; junction bases with no gene match: 5.

This clonotype appeared many times. The chain joins TRBV12-3 or TRBV12-4 to TRBJ2-7; 8 nucleotides align to TRBD1. This CDR3 region has 15 residues. V was clipped by 6 bases and J by 4 bases; unmatched bases: 11. Here the CDR3 reads CASSPSRGRRYEQYF. The CDR3 DNA reads TGTGCCAGCAGCCCCTCCAGGGGGCGAAGGTACGAGCAGTACTTC.

This clonotype was observed at least ten times. The chain joins TRBV4-2 to TRBJ1-2; D remains unclear. Per germline, CDR1 LGHNA and CDR2 YNFKEQ. With 5 bases removed from V and 0 bases from J, the gap between germline ends came to 13 bases. CDR3 length: 15 amino acids. CDR3 sequence: CASSAETSSNYGYTF. The CDR3, as DNA: TGTGCCAGCAGCGCCGAGACGAGCTCTAACTATGGCTACACCTTC.

Many counts were recorded for this clonotype. The DNA of the CDR3 is TGCAGTGCCGTGGCGGGACTAGCGGGAGTGGGGGAGCAGTTCTTC. Protein sequence: CSAVAGLAGVGEQFF. This chain uses TRBV20-1 with TRBJ2-1, with TRBD2 identical over 14 bases. Germline V lookup: CDR1 DFQATT, CDR2 SNEGSKA (reference sequence). Trimming removed 6 bases from V and 10 bases from J; junction bases left unmatched: 11. This CDR3 has 15 residues.

This clonotype was seen at least ten times. This chain links TRBV6-1 with TRBJ2-7; no clear D gene. The length of the CDR3 is 11 residues. V dropped 3 bases and J dropped 1 base, with 1 base sitting between them. Germline V gene data show CDR1 as MNHNS and CDR2 as SASEGT. The CDR3 region has the DNA TGTGCCAGCAGTGAGTCCTACGAGCAGTACTTC. Its translation: CASSESYEQYF.

This clonotype was seen ten or more times. The V and J genes are TRBV6-2 or TRBV6-3 and TRBJ2-7, with D uncertain. The CDR3 has 11 residues. Trimming left V 8 bases short and J 0 bases short, with 5 bases between. Germline lookup yields CDR1 MNHEY and CDR2 SVGEGT. The CDR3 loop is CASRVSYEQYF. DNA for the CDR3: TGTGCCAGCCGGGTCTCCTACGAGCAGTACTTC.

This clonotype was detected many times. The chain employs TRBV7-9 and TRBJ2-3; perhaps TRBD1 as D (6 bases). Trimming shortened V by 4 bases and J by 2 bases, and 22 bases separated the two germline ends. There are 18 residues in the CDR3. The germline V gene encodes CDR1 SEHNR and CDR2 FQNEAQ (reference sequence). The CDR3 protein is CASSSPRKTGDTTDTQYF. CDR3 DNA: TGTGCCAGCAGCTCCCCACGGAAGACAGGAGATACCACAGATACGCAGTATTTT.

This chain links TRBV7-9 with TRBJ2-1; 8 nucleotides align to TRBD1. V gave up 3 bases and J gave up 2 bases; unmatched junction bases: 3. This CDR3 has 15 amino acids. Germline V gene lookup returns CDR1 SEHNR and CDR2 FQNEAQ (reference sequence). This CDR3 is CASSLAQGAYNEQFF. The DNA of the CDR3 is TGTGCCAGCAGCTTGGCACAGGGGGCCTACAATGAGCAGTTCTTC.